The sequence of this T cell receptor beta chain was determined in a study of shared clonotypes between healthy human individuals. Study-level findings and limits: Compared with clonotypes that all four donors shared, non-shared clonotypes had lower generation probabilities.

As concerns this clone: Its specificity is unknown.

Per the germline V gene, CDR1 is SGHDT and CDR2 is YYEEEE. Trimming took 0 bases from V and 5 from J; bases not matched to a gene: 5. The CDR3 is 15 amino acids. Libraries were prepared by immunoSEQ multiplex PCR; TCRdb keeps only in-frame clonotypes and omits some of them. Of about 680,000 clones detected, over 65% appear once; the ten largest clones hold over 1.5%. The rearrangement links TRBV5-6 to TRBJ2-1; 7 nucleotides line up with TRBD2. Material for sequencing was memory CD4+ T cells sorted from blood. Stated subset: CD45RA-negative fraction. The source of this sequence is a woman in her twenties or thirties in good health. Here the CDR3 DNA reads TGTGCCAGCAGCTTGGTCCTAGCGGAGCACAATGAGCAGTTCTTC. This translates into CASSLVLAEHNEQFF.